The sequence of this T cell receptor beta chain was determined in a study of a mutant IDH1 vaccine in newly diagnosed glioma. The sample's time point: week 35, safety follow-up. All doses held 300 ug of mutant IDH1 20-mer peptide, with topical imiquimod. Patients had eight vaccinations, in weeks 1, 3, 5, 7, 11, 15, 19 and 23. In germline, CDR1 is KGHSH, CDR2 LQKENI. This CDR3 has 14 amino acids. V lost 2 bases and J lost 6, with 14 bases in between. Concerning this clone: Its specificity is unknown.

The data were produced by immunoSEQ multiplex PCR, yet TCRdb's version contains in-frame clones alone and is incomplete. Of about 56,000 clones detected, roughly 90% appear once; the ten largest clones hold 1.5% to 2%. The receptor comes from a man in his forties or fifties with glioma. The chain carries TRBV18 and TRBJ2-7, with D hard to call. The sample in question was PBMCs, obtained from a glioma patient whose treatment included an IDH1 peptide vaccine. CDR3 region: CASSPSGPALEQYF. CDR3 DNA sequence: TGTGCCAGCTCACCATCCGGCCCCGCGCTCGAGCAGTACTTC. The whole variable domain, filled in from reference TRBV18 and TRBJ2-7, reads NAGVMQNPRHLVRRRGQEARLRCSPMKGHSHVYWYRQLPEEGLKFMVYLQKENIIDESGMPKERFSAEFPKEGPSILRIQQVVRGDSAAYFCASSPSGPALEQYFGPGTRLTVT.